These 30 T cell receptor beta chains were all obtained from the same sample, sequenced in a study of blood T cell repertoires in COVID-19. The method was immunoSEQ multiplex PCR; TCRdb's version includes in-frame clones alone and lacks a portion of them. The sample holds about 250,000 clones; 86% are singletons and the top ten take about 5.4%. Sequencing was done on a sample of peripheral blood. These receptors came from a woman of 80 years or more with COVID-19, enrolled during active disease.

This clone was seen more than once but under ten times. J is TRBJ1-2 and V is TRBV5-1, with D possibly TRBD1 on 5 matching bases. The germline CDR1 and CDR2 sequences are SGHRS and YFSETQ. This CDR3 spans 16 amino acids. Trimming removed 0 bases at V and 3 bases at J, with 15 bases between. CDR3 amino acids: CASSLGTRPGDYGYTF. DNA for the CDR3: TGCGCCAGCAGCTTGGGAACCAGGCCGGGGGACTATGGCTACACCTTC.

The rearrangement joins TRBV11-2 to TRBJ2-5, with 8 bases matching TRBD2. The length of the CDR3 is 16 residues. Germline V gives CDR1 SGHAT, CDR2 FQNNGV. The J segment lost 5 bases and the V segment lost 1 base, leaving 9 bases of the junction unmatched. The CDR3: CASSLVSGGGGETQYF. CDR3 in DNA: TGTGCCAGCAGCTTAGTAAGCGGGGGAGGTGGGGAGACCCAGTACTTC.

The chain is built from TRBV28 and TRBJ1-2, with TRBD1 matching over 9 bases. Germline CDR1 reads MDHEN; CDR2 reads SYDVKM. V trimming: 7 bases; J trimming: 6 bases; junction bases outside the gene matches: 12. This CDR3 has 15 amino acids. The CDR3 region is CASIRTGGAFDGYTF. CDR3 nucleotide sequence: TGTGCCAGCATTAGAACAGGGGGCGCATTCGATGGCTACACCTTC.

The chain links TRBV19 to TRBJ2-3; 7 bases are shared with TRBD2. Losses at the gene ends were 4 bases for V and 1 base for J; bases not matched to a gene: 8. The CDR3 length is 16 residues. Per the germline V gene, CDR1 is LNHDA and CDR2 is SQIVND (reference sequence). The CDR3 region has the DNA TGTGCCAGTAGTACTAGCGGAGGAAAGGGCACAGATACGCAGTATTTT. Translating gives CASSTSGGKGTDTQYF.

J is TRBJ1-2 and V is TRBV7-2; TRBD1 is a possible D gene (5 bases). Germline CDR1 and CDR2: SGHTA and FQGNSA. The CDR3 contains 14 residues. V lost 2 bases and J 8 bases, leaving 15 bases between the germline ends. The CDR3 coding sequence is TGTGCCAGCAGCTTACGGCAGGGCAAGAACGGCTACACCTTC. Translated: CASSLRQGKNGYTF.

The rearrangement links TRBV10-3 to TRBJ1-1; 8 bases are a match to TRBD1. J gave up 6 bases and V 4 bases, and 7 bases lay outside the gene matches. This CDR3 region has 14 residues. Germline assignment: CDR1 ENHRY and CDR2 SYGVKD. The CDR3 spells CAISGRTGSAEAFF. In nucleotides, the CDR3 is TGTGCCATCAGTGGGCGGACAGGGTCCGCTGAAGCTTTCTTT.

The J gene is TRBJ1-1, the V gene TRBV6-1; no clear D gene. V was trimmed by 2 bases and J by 0 bases, leaving 13 bases between them. This CDR3 region has 16 residues. Germline CDR1 reads MNHNS; CDR2 reads SASEGT. DNA for the CDR3: TGTGCCAGCAGTGAACCCAATTCAGGAATGAACACTGAAGCTTTCTTT. Amino acids: CASSEPNSGMNTEAFF.

The chain joins TRBV2 to TRBJ1-2; a weak D match, TRBD1 (5 bases). V lost 7 bases and J 5 bases, leaving 14 bases between the germline ends. Germline V gives CDR1 SNHLY, CDR2 FYNNEI. The CDR3 covers 13 residues. This CDR3 reads CASKLNGGYGYTF. The CDR3 DNA follows: TGTGCCAGCAAACTGAACGGGGGTTATGGCTACACCTTC.

V and J are TRBV19 and TRBJ2-3; perhaps TRBD2 as D (7 bases). V was pared by 1 base and J by 2 bases, with 10 bases between. Germline V gene sequence: CDR1 LNHDA, CDR2 SQIVND (reference sequence). The CDR3 runs 15 residues. The CDR3 nucleotides are TGTGCCAGTAGTATAGGGGGGGGCACCACAGATACGCAGTATTTT. Amino acids: CASSIGGGTTDTQYF.

A few counts support this clone. This chain joins TRBV7-9 and TRBJ2-2, with D possibly being TRBD1 (5 bases). Germline assignment: CDR1 SEHNR and CDR2 FQNEAQ (reference sequence). This CDR3 region has 15 residues. V lost 8 bases, J lost 0 bases, and 13 bases lay in between. CDR3 sequence (DNA): TGTGCCAGCCTAGTGGGGCCGACGAACACCGGGGAGCTGTTTTTT. It translates to CASLVGPTNTGELFF.

The rearrangement joins TRBV4-3 to TRBJ2-7, with 9 nucleotides matching TRBD1. Germline V lookup: CDR1 LGHNA, CDR2 YSLEER. V lost 3 bases and J lost 2; bases outside the gene matches: 2. This CDR3 has 14 amino acids. The chain's CDR3 is CASSQRTGAYEQYF. In DNA, the CDR3 is TGCGCCAGCAGCCAGCGGACAGGGGCCTACGAGCAGTACTTC.

J is TRBJ1-6 and V is TRBV7-2, with TRBD1 matching 8 bases. CDR3 length equals 14 residues. Germline-derived CDR1 and CDR2 are SGHTA and FQGNSA. V lost 4 bases to trimming and J lost 8 bases; unmatched junction nucleotides: 4. In DNA form, the CDR3 reads TGTGCCAGCAGCTACCGGGACAGGTATTCACCCCTCCACTTT. Protein: CASSYRDRYSPLHF.

The chain uses TRBV2 and TRBJ1-2; no firm D call. Germline assignment: CDR1 SNHLY and CDR2 FYNNEI. V lost 1 base to trimming and J lost 5 bases, with 14 bases between them. This CDR3 has 15 residues. Here the CDR3 DNA reads TGTGCCAGCAGTGAAGTTGGTACAGCCCCATATGGCTACACCTTC. Its translation is CASSEVGTAPYGYTF.

This chain links TRBV24-1 with TRBJ1-2; D gene ambiguous. Germline assignment: CDR1 KGHDR and CDR2 SFDVKD. V shed 3 bases and J shed 5 bases, with 6 bases lying between them. This CDR3 comprises 12 residues. DNA for the CDR3: TGTGCCACCAGTGATAATCAGTATGGCTACACCTTC. Translating it yields CATSDNQYGYTF.

The chain uses TRBV12-1 and TRBJ1-4; the table's D call of TRBD1 was not tested on the DNA. TRBV12-1 is assigned pseudogene status. This CDR3 spans 16 amino acids. DNA of the CDR3: TGTGCCAGCAGCTCCGCCCCGACAGGGGTGAGGGAAAAACTGTTTTTT. It codes for CASSSAPTGVREKLFF.

The genes are TRBV2 and TRBJ2-1; 9 bases map to TRBD1. CDR1 SNHLY and CDR2 FYNNEI come from the germline V gene. Trimming took 0 bases from V and 6 from J; bases not matched to a gene: 6. The CDR3 extends over 16 amino acids. This chain's CDR3 is CASSEALDRGLNEQFF. In nucleotides, the CDR3 is TGTGCCAGCAGTGAAGCGTTGGACAGGGGACTCAATGAGCAGTTCTTC.

This clone showed up just once. The chain employs TRBV4-3 and TRBJ2-6; D is perhaps TRBD1 (6 bases). This CDR3 has 18 amino acids. Germline-derived CDR1 and CDR2 are LGHNA and YSLEER. V lost 0 bases and J 3 bases, leaving 15 bases between the germline ends. The CDR3 DNA is TGCGCCAGCAGCCAAGATAGTACAGGGTATTATGGGGCCAACGTCCTGACTTTC. Protein product: CASSQDSTGYYGANVLTF.

V usage is TRBV18 and J usage is TRBJ1-4; no clear D. The CDR3 covers 16 residues. CDR1 is KGHSH and CDR2 is LQKENI in the germline V gene. Between the trimmed V and J ends, which lost 3 bases and 0 bases, there was a span of 11 bases. CDR3 sequence (DNA): TGTGCCAGCTCACCGGGCAGTTCTGCAACTAATGAAAAACTGTTTTTT. Translated: CASSPGSSATNEKLFF. The full variable domain, with the rest looked up from reference TRBV18 and TRBJ1-4, is NAGVMQNPRHLVRRRGQEARLRCSPMKGHSHVYWYRQLPEEGLKFMVYLQKENIIDESGMPKERFSAEFPKEGPSILRIQQVVRGDSAAYFCASSPGSSATNEKLFFGSGTQLSVL.

This clone was seen only a few times. The chain has TRBV7-9 and TRBJ2-3; TRBD2 matches at 9 bases. Germline V gene sequence: CDR1 SEHNR, CDR2 FQNEAQ (reference sequence). Trimming at V came to 5 bases and at J to 2 bases, leaving 8 bases not matched to a gene. The CDR3 has 16 residues. CDR3 sequence reads: CASSPRLADPTDTQYF. CDR3 sequence (DNA): TGTGCCAGCAGCCCCCGACTAGCGGATCCCACAGATACGCAGTATTTT.

The V gene is TRBV2, the J gene TRBJ1-3; 8 bases align to TRBD1. V trimming: 6 bases; J trimming: 0 bases; junction bases outside the gene matches: 10. The CDR3 consists of 17 residues. Germline CDR1 reads SNHLY; CDR2 reads FYNNEI. The CDR3, as DNA: TGTGCCAGCAGCCTAAAGGGACAGGCGATCTCTGGAAACACCATATATTTT. Protein product: CASSLKGQAISGNTIYF.

The sample holds one count of this clone. This chain joins TRBV18 and TRBJ2-2; TRBD2 agrees at 7 bases. The CDR3 loop spans 16 amino acids. Germline V gene data show CDR1 as KGHSH and CDR2 as LQKENI. V trimming: 3 bases; J trimming: 0 bases; junction bases outside the gene matches: 4. The chain's CDR3 is CASSPAGVANTGELFF. Written as DNA, the CDR3 is TGTGCCAGCTCACCTGCGGGGGTCGCGAACACCGGGGAGCTGTTTTTT. Based on the CDR3 plus reference TRBV18 and TRBJ2-2, the full variable domain is NAGVMQNPRHLVRRRGQEARLRCSPMKGHSHVYWYRQLPEEGLKFMVYLQKENIIDESGMPKERFSAEFPKEGPSILRIQQVVRGDSAAYFCASSPAGVANTGELFFGEGSRLTVL.

The sample holds one count of this clone. The chain is built from TRBV3-1 (or the pseudogene TRBV3-2) and TRBJ1-1; 7 nucleotides align to TRBD1. The CDR3 sequence is 13 residues long. V shed 3 bases, J shed 7 bases, and the junction held 5 bases outside the gene matches. Germline V gene data show CDR1 as LGHDT and CDR2 as YNNKEL (reference sequence). CDR3: CASSHARTGEAFF. CDR3 DNA sequence: TGTGCCAGCAGCCACGCTCGGACAGGTGAAGCTTTCTTT.

The CDR3 is CASSSSDSSNQPQHF. DNA of the CDR3: TGTGCCAGCAGTTCATCTGACAGCAGCAATCAGCCCCAGCATTTT. The V and J genes are TRBV28 and TRBJ1-5, with a possible D match to TRBD1 (5 bases). This CDR3 spans 15 amino acids. V lost 4 bases and J 1 base, leaving 11 bases between the germline ends. The germline CDR1 and CDR2 sequences are MDHEN and SYDVKM.

This rearrangement joins TRBV11-3 to TRBJ2-7, with TRBD2 identical over 9 bases. The ends lost 11 bases at V and 6 bases at J; junction bases unmatched: 17. Germline V CDR1 and CDR2: SGHNT, YENEEA. This CDR3 is built from 15 residues. The CDR3 nucleotides are TGTGCCCAATCTGGGCTAGCGGGGACCCTAGCCGAGCAGTACGTC. It is translated as CAQSGLAGTLAEQYV.

This clone was found once. The chain has TRBV19 and TRBJ1-1, with D tentatively TRBD1 (5 bases). Germline CDR1 and CDR2: LNHDA and SQIVND (reference sequence). V was pared by 6 bases and J by 0 bases, with 14 bases between. The CDR3 covers 15 residues. Here the CDR3 reads CASRTDSSMNTEAFF. DNA for the CDR3: TGTGCCAGTAGAACAGACAGCTCCATGAACACTGAAGCTTTCTTT.

In nucleotides, the CDR3 is TGTGCCAGCTCAGCAGAGGACACTGAAGCTTTCTTT. Translation: CASSAEDTEAFF. The genes are TRBV18 and TRBJ1-1; D not certain. The CDR3 extends over 12 amino acids. Germline V lookup: CDR1 KGHSH, CDR2 LQKENI. The V end lost 5 bases, the J end lost 3 bases, and 7 bases lay between the germline ends.

The J gene is TRBJ1-2, the V gene TRBV7-9, with a tentative D call TRBD1 (6 bases). The CDR3 is made up of 15 amino acids. The V gene's germline CDR1 is SEHNR and CDR2 FQNEAQ (reference sequence). With 5 bases removed from V and 8 bases from J, the gap between germline ends came to 21 bases. CDR3 nucleotides: TGTGCCAGCAGCCCAGGTTCGGGGGGCGCGTACGGCTACACCTTC. It specifies CASSPGSGGAYGYTF.

This clone was seen a handful of times. The CDR3 nucleotides are TGTGCCAGCAGCCGGACAGGGGGCAGCACTGAAGCTTTCTTT. Translation gives CASSRTGGSTEAFF. The rearrangement uses TRBV3-1 (or the pseudogene TRBV3-2) and TRBJ1-1; TRBD1 agrees at 11 bases. V shed 4 bases and J 4 bases; nucleotides not matched to a gene: 2. CDR1 LGHDT and CDR2 YNNKEL come from the germline V gene (reference sequence). This CDR3 is built from 14 residues.

V usage is TRBV5-4 and J usage is TRBJ2-1; perhaps TRBD2 as D (6 bases). Trimming cost V 3 bases and J 3 bases, with 16 bases left between them. This CDR3 has 16 residues. Germline V gene lookup returns CDR1 SGHNT and CDR2 YYREEE (reference sequence). Here the CDR3 reads CASSSSPVGGYNEQFF. CDR3 nucleotide sequence: TGTGCCAGCAGCTCCTCCCCGGTGGGAGGCTACAATGAGCAGTTCTTC.

The V and J genes are TRBV2 and TRBJ2-5, with 8 positions matching TRBD1. Losses at the gene ends were 5 bases for V and 5 bases for J; bases not matched to a gene: 7. The germline CDR1 and CDR2 sequences are SNHLY and FYNNEI. The CDR3 totals 14 residues. For the CDR3, the DNA is TGTGCCAGCAGTATCCAGGGGGCGAGGGAGACCCAGTACTTC. Encoded protein: CASSIQGARETQYF. The full variable domain, completed using reference TRBV2 and TRBJ2-5, is EPEVTQTPSHQVTQMGQEVILRCVPISNHLYFYWYRQILGQKVEFLVSFYNNEISEKSEIFDDQFSVERPDGSNFTLKIRSTKLEDSAMYFCASSIQGARETQYFGPGTRLLVL.